Listed below are T cell receptor beta chains from one sample, sequenced in a study of blood T cell repertoires in COVID-19. Clones were read by immunoSEQ multiplex PCR, and TCRdb kept only the in-frame ones, dropping some. The sample comprises about half a million clones, 70% to 90% of which are singletons, and about 3% rests with the top ten. The sample consisted of peripheral blood. These receptors were obtained from a human donor in a cohort sampled during active COVID-19. CDR3s include the opening cysteine and the closing phenylalanine or tryptophan. Fields, in order: CDR3 length, D gene, clone size, J gene, V gene, CDR3 protein, CDR3 DNA. A D gene is named only where the DNA matches it firmly. Not every row has a clone size; where given, it reads once, few, many or a size class.

21 TRBD2 . TRBJ2-5 TRBV6-6 CASSRPGLAGVNGGYQETQYF TGTGCCAGCAGTCGACCGGGACTAGCGGGAGTAAATGGTGGATATCAAGAGACCCAGTACTTC
15 TRBD2 . TRBJ2-7 TRBV10-2 CASRSGTSGKYEQYF TGCGCCAGCAGGAGCGGGACTAGCGGGAAGTACGAGCAGTACTTC
15 . . TRBJ1-1 TRBV30 CAWSRFGQMGTEAFF TGTGCCTGGAGTAGGTTCGGACAGATGGGCACTGAAGCTTTCTTT
13 . . TRBJ2-2 TRBV19 CASSTRGRGELFF TGTGCCAGTAGCACCCGCGGCCGCGGGGAGCTGTTTTTT
15 TRBD1 . TRBJ1-3 TRBV10-3 CAAATGNPSGNTIYF TGTGCCGCCGCGACAGGGAACCCCTCTGGAAACACCATATATTTT
14 TRBD2 . TRBJ2-7 TRBV7-2 CASSLGSGTLEQYF TGTGCCAGCAGCTTAGGGAGCGGGACCCTCGAGCAGTACTTC
14 . once TRBJ1-6 TRBV5-5 CASSFLDRNSPLHF TGTGCCAGCAGCTTCCTTGACAGAAATTCACCCCTCCACTTT
15 . . TRBJ2-1 TRBV3-1/TRBV3-2 CASSQVRWGANEQFF TGTGCCAGCAGCCAAGTCCGATGGGGAGCCAATGAGCAGTTCTTC
13 . . TRBJ1-1 TRBV7-9 CASALEGTTEAFF TGTGCCAGCGCCCTGGAGGGGACCACTGAAGCTTTCTTT
17 TRBD1 . TRBJ1-5 TRBV28 CASSPPTGFVSNQPQHF TGTGCCAGCAGTCCCCCGACAGGGTTTGTAAGCAATCAGCCCCAGCATTTT
15 . . TRBJ2-1 TRBV5-1 CASSFGTHDRGEQFF TGCGCCAGCAGTTTTGGGACTCACGACCGCGGTGAGCAGTTCTTC
16 TRBD1 . TRBJ2-1 TRBV5-1 CASSLLIAGQGNEQFF TGCGCCAGCAGCTTACTCATTGCGGGACAGGGGAATGAGCAGTTCTTC
16 TRBD1 . TRBJ1-1 TRBV28 CASRPTGGGRDTEAFF TGTGCCAGCAGACCCACAGGGGGCGGTCGGGACACTGAAGCTTTCTTT
13 . . TRBJ1-4 TRBV28 CASRAGNNEKLFF TGTGCCAGCAGGGCAGGAAATAATGAAAAACTGTTTTTT
15 . . TRBJ2-2 TRBV5-6 CASSLDNRNTGELFF TGTGCCAGCAGCTTGGACAACCGAAACACCGGGGAGCTGTTTTTT
17 . . TRBJ2-7 TRBV3-1/TRBV3-2 CASSPSGRGREAYEQYF TGTGCCAGCAGCCCGAGTGGAAGGGGGCGGGAGGCCTACGAGCAGTACTTC
11 . . TRBJ1-2 TRBV30 CAWSDGGGYTF TGTGCCTGGAGTGACGGAGGGGGCTACACCTTC
13 . few TRBJ1-2 TRBV27 CASSFSQGNGYTF TGTGCCAGCAGTTTCTCACAGGGAAACGGCTACACCTTC
13 . once TRBJ1-1 TRBV7-6 CASSPRSGAEAFF TGTGCCAGCAGCCCACGGTCGGGGGCTGAAGCTTTCTTT
12 . . TRBJ2-1 TRBV27 CASSFRGNEQFF TGTGCCAGCAGTTTTAGGGGGAATGAGCAGTTCTTC
15 TRBD2 . TRBJ2-1 TRBV9 CASSVGGLAVNEQFF TGTGCCAGCAGCGTCGGGGGACTAGCGGTTAATGAGCAGTTCTTC
15 TRBD2 . TRBJ2-7 TRBV27 CASSLSGLAGNEQYF TGTGCCAGCAGTTTATCGGGACTAGCAGGCAACGAGCAGTACTTC
15 . . TRBJ1-2 TRBV6-5 CASSFEGTANYGYTF TGTGCCAGCAGCTTCGAGGGGACTGCTAACTATGGCTACACCTTC
13 TRBD1 once TRBJ2-7 TRBV5-6 CASSLGQGGEQYF TGTGCCAGCAGCTTAGGACAGGGGGGCGAGCAGTACTTC
15 . . TRBJ1-4 TRBV7-9 CASSLVGREGEKLFF TGTGCCAGCAGCTTAGTCGGGCGAGAGGGAGAAAAACTGTTTTTT
13 . . TRBJ2-1 TRBV6-5 CASSFTSHNEQFF TGTGCCAGCAGTTTTACTAGCCACAATGAGCAGTTCTTC
13 . . TRBJ1-1 TRBV6-5 CASSSRTAVGAFF TGTGCCAGCAGTTCCAGGACAGCCGTTGGAGCTTTCTTT
16 . . TRBJ2-7 TRBV7-2 CASSLAGLSSSYEQYF TGTGCCAGCAGCTTAGCGGGCCTGTCGAGCTCCTACGAGCAGTACTTC
16 . . TRBJ1-1 TRBV10-3 CASRPLSSTMNTEAFF TGTGCCAGCAGGCCCCTTTCCTCGACAATGAACACTGAAGCTTTCTTT
12 TRBD1 . TRBJ1-2 TRBV30 CAWSVQGNRYTF TGTGCCTGGAGTGTACAGGGGAATCGCTACACCTTC
14 . . TRBJ2-1 TRBV24-1 CATSDGGIPNEQFF TGTGCCACCAGTGATGGCGGAATCCCCAATGAGCAGTTCTTC
13 TRBD1 . TRBJ2-2 TRBV29-1 CSAGQGASRELFF TGCAGCGCCGGACAGGGGGCAAGCAGGGAGCTGTTTTTT
18 . . TRBJ2-3 TRBV5-6 CASSSRVGRLPSTDTQYF TGTGCCAGCAGCTCGAGGGTTGGGAGGCTACCTAGCACAGATACGCAGTATTTT
12 . . TRBJ2-7 TRBV28 CASSRGFYEQYF TGTGCCAGCAGTAGGGGGTTCTACGAGCAGTACTTC
15 TRBD2 . TRBJ2-1 TRBV6-5 CASKVSGSSYNEQFF TGTGCCAGCAAAGTTAGCGGGAGCTCCTACAATGAGCAGTTCTTC
16 . . TRBJ1-5 TRBV7-8 CASSLEQPYSNQPQHF TGTGCCAGCAGCTTAGAACAGCCTTATAGCAATCAGCCCCAGCATTTT
16 TRBD1 . TRBJ2-6 TRBV27 CASSWGQNSGANVLTF TGTGCCAGCAGTTGGGGACAGAACTCTGGGGCCAACGTCCTGACTTTC
17 TRBD1 . TRBJ2-2 TRBV7-3 CASSLRRTGANTGELFF TGTGCCAGCAGCCTCCGTCGGACAGGGGCGAACACCGGGGAGCTGTTTTTT
14 . . TRBJ2-5 TRBV6-5 CGTKGPLSLGTQYF TGTGGGACTAAAGGGCCCCTCTCCCTAGGGACCCAGTACTTC
16 TRBD2 . TRBJ2-1 TRBV24-1 CATSDRGLAGGNEQFF TGTGCCACCAGTGACAGGGGACTAGCGGGGGGCAATGAGCAGTTCTTC
16 TRBD1 . TRBJ1-2 TRBV18 CASSPSGQGRITGYTF TGTGCCAGCTCACCAAGCGGACAGGGACGTATAACTGGCTACACCTTC
14 . . TRBJ2-2 TRBV14 CASSPRLDTGELFF TGTGCCAGCAGCCCTCGACTCGACACCGGGGAGCTGTTTTTT
16 . . TRBJ2-3 TRBV7-8 CASSFAPPGGTDTQYF TGTGCCAGCAGCTTCGCTCCCCCAGGGGGCACAGATACGCAGTATTTT
16 . . TRBJ2-3 TRBV19 CASSIEQGLSTDTQYF TGTGCCAGTAGTATCGAACAGGGCCTGAGCACAGATACGCAGTATTTT
14 TRBD1 once TRBJ2-2 TRBV5-1 CASSTGQDTGELFF TGCGCCAGCAGCACGGGACAGGACACCGGGGAGCTGTTTTTT
15 TRBD1 . TRBJ1-5 TRBV19 CASSPRQGANQPQHF TGTGCCAGTAGTCCCCGACAGGGTGCGAATCAGCCCCAGCATTTT